This is a list of T cell receptor beta chains from one sample in a study of PD-1 blockade in classical Hodgkin lymphoma. Using immunoSEQ multiplex PCR, the repertoire was profiled, and TCRdb retains in-frame clones only, with some absent. This sample has roughly 140,000 clones, with approximately 72% found just once. The source was peripheral blood mononuclear cells (PBMCs), collected before the second cycle of nivolumab. These receptors all stem from a human donor with classical Hodgkin lymphoma. Both conserved end residues are part of each CDR3. D genes are given only for firm matches. Clone size is not always given. Where it is, it says once, few, many or a class for expanded clones.

v_call: TRBV19
clone_size: once
cdr3_length: 14
j_call: TRBJ2-3
d_call: TRBD2
cdr3_aa: CATKTSGGRDTQYF
cdr3_nt: TGTGCCACCAAGACTAGCGGGGGGCGGGATACGCAGTATTTT

v_call: TRBV10-3
clone_size: .
cdr3_length: 13
j_call: TRBJ1-1
d_call: TRBD1
cdr3_aa: CAISEAGTGEAFF
cdr3_nt: TGTGCCATCAGTGAAGCCGGGACAGGGGAAGCTTTCTTT

v_call: TRBV9
clone_size: .
cdr3_length: 15
j_call: TRBJ1-6
d_call: .
cdr3_aa: CASSVDEPNNSPLHF
cdr3_nt: TGTGCCAGCAGCGTAGATGAGCCGAATAATTCACCCCTCCACTTT

v_call: TRBV6-5
clone_size: few
cdr3_length: 15
j_call: TRBJ1-2
d_call: .
cdr3_aa: CASSNWDDSHYGYTF
cdr3_nt: TGTGCCAGCAGTAATTGGGACGACTCACACTATGGCTACACCTTC

v_call: TRBV30
clone_size: once
cdr3_length: 16
j_call: TRBJ2-2
d_call: .
cdr3_aa: CAWSPRGGVRGGELFF
cdr3_nt: TGTGCCTGGAGTCCGCGGGGAGGAGTCCGGGGTGGGGAGCTGTTTTTT

v_call: TRBV4-1
clone_size: .
cdr3_length: 16
j_call: TRBJ1-1
d_call: TRBD1
cdr3_aa: CASSPPGTGSSTEAFF
cdr3_nt: TGCGCCAGCAGCCCACCCGGGACAGGGTCGAGCACTGAAGCTTTCTTT

v_call: TRBV4-1
clone_size: .
cdr3_length: 16
j_call: TRBJ2-1
d_call: TRBD2
cdr3_aa: CASSQAYGGAYNEQFF
cdr3_nt: TGCGCCAGCAGCCAAGCGTACGGGGGGGCCTACAATGAGCAGTTCTTC

v_call: TRBV7-9
clone_size: few
cdr3_length: 13
j_call: TRBJ1-2
d_call: .
cdr3_aa: CASSLAGADGYTF
cdr3_nt: TGTGCCAGCAGCTTAGCAGGGGCTGATGGCTACACCTTC

v_call: TRBV10-3
clone_size: .
cdr3_length: 12
j_call: TRBJ2-5
d_call: .
cdr3_aa: CAISDQGETQYF
cdr3_nt: TGTGCCATCAGTGACCAGGGAGAGACCCAGTACTTC

v_call: TRBV7-9
clone_size: .
cdr3_length: 8
j_call: TRBJ1-1
d_call: .
cdr3_aa: CASSPERF
cdr3_nt: TGTGCCAGCAGCCCGGAGCGTTTT

v_call: TRBV6-5
clone_size: .
cdr3_length: 14
j_call: TRBJ2-3
d_call: .
cdr3_aa: CASSYSGGLDTQYF
cdr3_nt: TGTGCCAGCAGTTACTCAGGAGGGTTAGATACGCAGTATTTT

v_call: TRBV6-6
clone_size: .
cdr3_length: 15
j_call: TRBJ2-7
d_call: .
cdr3_aa: CASSYPETATYEQYF
cdr3_nt: TGTGCCAGCAGTTATCCCGAGACAGCCACCTACGAGCAGTACTTC

v_call: TRBV5-6
clone_size: .
cdr3_length: 14
j_call: TRBJ1-1
d_call: TRBD1
cdr3_aa: CASSATGGRDEAFF
cdr3_nt: TGTGCCAGCAGCGCAACAGGGGGCCGGGATGAAGCTTTCTTT

v_call: TRBV11-3
clone_size: .
cdr3_length: 12
j_call: TRBJ2-7
d_call: TRBD2
cdr3_aa: CASSRTSHEQYF
cdr3_nt: TGTGCCAGCAGCCGGACTAGCCACGAGCAGTACTTC

v_call: TRBV7-3
clone_size: .
cdr3_length: 15
j_call: TRBJ2-5
d_call: TRBD2
cdr3_aa: CASSPGLAGRETQYF
cdr3_nt: TGTGCCAGCAGCCCGGGACTAGCGGGGAGAGAGACCCAGTACTTC

v_call: TRBV15
clone_size: .
cdr3_length: 15
j_call: TRBJ1-3
d_call: .
cdr3_aa: CATSSGARGRNTIYF
cdr3_nt: TGTGCCACCTCGTCGGGGGCACGGGGCCGAAACACCATATATTTT

v_call: TRBV7-9
clone_size: .
cdr3_length: 11
j_call: TRBJ2-5
d_call: .
cdr3_aa: CASSFSETQYF
cdr3_nt: TGTGCCAGCAGCTTTAGTGAGACCCAGTACTTC

v_call: TRBV2
clone_size: .
cdr3_length: 14
j_call: TRBJ1-2
d_call: TRBD1
cdr3_aa: CASREGQGNYGYTF
cdr3_nt: TGTGCCAGCAGGGAAGGACAGGGTAACTATGGCTACACCTTC

v_call: TRBV10-3
clone_size: .
cdr3_length: 13
j_call: TRBJ1-2
d_call: TRBD1
cdr3_aa: CAISGQGAHGYTF
cdr3_nt: TGTGCCATCAGTGGACAGGGGGCTCATGGCTACACCTTC

v_call: TRBV19
clone_size: .
cdr3_length: 15
j_call: TRBJ2-5
d_call: TRBD2
cdr3_aa: CASRLAGGSTETQYF
cdr3_nt: TGTGCCAGTCGCTTAGCGGGAGGGAGTACGGAGACCCAGTACTTC

v_call: TRBV5-1
clone_size: .
cdr3_length: 17
j_call: TRBJ2-3
d_call: TRBD2
cdr3_aa: CASSFLTSGASTDTQYF
cdr3_nt: TGCGCCAGCAGCTTTCTGACTAGCGGGGCGAGCACAGATACGCAGTATTTT

v_call: TRBV13
clone_size: .
cdr3_length: 17
j_call: TRBJ1-2
d_call: .
cdr3_aa: CASSERGVYSGAYGYTF
cdr3_nt: TGTGCCAGCAGTGAGAGGGGCGTTTACAGTGGAGCCTATGGCTACACCTTC

v_call: TRBV18
clone_size: .
cdr3_length: 15
j_call: TRBJ2-2
d_call: TRBD2
cdr3_aa: CASSGTSGLDGELFF
cdr3_nt: TGTGCCAGCTCGGGGACTAGCGGCCTTGACGGGGAGCTGTTTTTT

v_call: TRBV6-1
clone_size: .
cdr3_length: 14
j_call: TRBJ1-1
d_call: .
cdr3_aa: CAIGLKQGNPEAFF
cdr3_nt: TGTGCCATCGGCTTAAAACAGGGTAATCCTGAAGCTTTCTTT

v_call: TRBV7-9
clone_size: .
cdr3_length: 14
j_call: TRBJ2-5
d_call: TRBD1
cdr3_aa: CASSPRTGRETQYF
cdr3_nt: TGTGCCAGCAGCCCACGGACAGGGAGGGAGACCCAGTACTTC

v_call: TRBV5-4
clone_size: .
cdr3_length: 16
j_call: TRBJ1-1
d_call: .
cdr3_aa: CASSQPAGGGSYEAFF
cdr3_nt: TGTGCCAGCAGCCAGCCTGCGGGGGGCGGGAGTTATGAAGCTTTCTTT

v_call: TRBV2
clone_size: .
cdr3_length: 13
j_call: TRBJ2-1
d_call: .
cdr3_aa: CASTWDLRNEQFF
cdr3_nt: TGTGCCAGCACCTGGGACCTACGCAATGAGCAGTTCTTC

v_call: TRBV5-8
clone_size: .
cdr3_length: 14
j_call: TRBJ2-5
d_call: TRBD1
cdr3_aa: CASSYRQGWETQYF
cdr3_nt: TGTGCCAGCAGTTATCGACAGGGTTGGGAGACCCAGTACTTC

v_call: TRBV5-4
clone_size: .
cdr3_length: 17
j_call: TRBJ2-1
d_call: .
cdr3_aa: CASSFYPDGSSYNEQFF
cdr3_nt: TGTGCCAGCAGCTTTTACCCGGACGGGAGTTCCTACAATGAGCAGTTCTTC

v_call: TRBV28
clone_size: .
cdr3_length: 13
j_call: TRBJ2-2
d_call: .
cdr3_aa: CASTTQGTGELFF
cdr3_nt: TGTGCCAGCACGACACAGGGAACCGGGGAGCTGTTTTTT

v_call: TRBV20-1
clone_size: .
cdr3_length: 11
j_call: TRBJ1-4
d_call: .
cdr3_aa: CSAPSAGVLFF
cdr3_nt: TGCAGTGCCCCTTCGGCGGGGGTACTGTTTTTT

v_call: TRBV27
clone_size: .
cdr3_length: 16
j_call: TRBJ2-5
d_call: TRBD2
cdr3_aa: CASSLSPAGGRETQYF
cdr3_nt: TGTGCCAGCAGTTTATCGCCAGCGGGAGGGAGGGAGACCCAGTACTTC

v_call: TRBV30
clone_size: once
cdr3_length: 11
j_call: TRBJ2-5
d_call: .
cdr3_aa: CAWRAQETQYF
cdr3_nt: TGTGCCTGGAGAGCCCAAGAGACCCAGTACTTC

v_call: TRBV9
clone_size: .
cdr3_length: 18
j_call: TRBJ2-5
d_call: TRBD2
cdr3_aa: CASSVGRLAGVHQETQYF
cdr3_nt: TGTGCCAGCAGCGTAGGAAGACTAGCGGGGGTCCACCAAGAGACCCAGTACTTC

v_call: TRBV7-9
clone_size: .
cdr3_length: 16
j_call: TRBJ2-4
d_call: .
cdr3_aa: CASSLGRQGAKNIQYF
cdr3_nt: TGTGCCAGCAGCTTAGGTCGTCAGGGGGCCAAAAACATTCAGTACTTC

v_call: TRBV9
clone_size: .
cdr3_length: 14
j_call: TRBJ2-1
d_call: .
cdr3_aa: CASSAQDRYNEQFF
cdr3_nt: TGTGCCAGCAGCGCACAGGACAGATACAATGAGCAGTTCTTC

v_call: TRBV9
clone_size: .
cdr3_length: 15
j_call: TRBJ1-5
d_call: .
cdr3_aa: CASSRSGRDNQPQHF
cdr3_nt: TGTGCCAGCAGCCGAAGCGGGAGGGACAATCAGCCCCAGCATTTT

v_call: TRBV2
clone_size: .
cdr3_length: 13
j_call: TRBJ1-1
d_call: TRBD1
cdr3_aa: CASTTGGYTEAFF
cdr3_nt: TGTGCCAGCACGACAGGGGGCTACACTGAAGCTTTCTTT

v_call: TRBV28
clone_size: .
cdr3_length: 16
j_call: TRBJ2-3
d_call: TRBD2
cdr3_aa: CASRTLAGGPGDTQYF
cdr3_nt: TGTGCCAGCAGAACCTTAGCGGGAGGGCCGGGAGATACGCAGTATTTT

v_call: TRBV7-9
clone_size: .
cdr3_length: 14
j_call: TRBJ2-3
d_call: .
cdr3_aa: CASSLGTRTDTQYF
cdr3_nt: TGTGCCAGCAGCCTCGGGACGCGCACAGATACGCAGTATTTT

v_call: TRBV29-1
clone_size: .
cdr3_length: 12
j_call: TRBJ2-3
d_call: TRBD2
cdr3_aa: CTGGGSTDTQYF
cdr3_nt: TGTACGGGGGGAGGGAGCACAGATACGCAGTATTTT

v_call: TRBV4-3
clone_size: .
cdr3_length: 17
j_call: TRBJ2-1
d_call: TRBD2
cdr3_aa: CASSQDRGGLVVDEQFF
cdr3_nt: TGCGCCAGCAGCCAAGATCGGGGGGGACTAGTCGTCGATGAGCAGTTCTTC

v_call: TRBV6-5
clone_size: .
cdr3_length: 14
j_call: TRBJ2-3
d_call: .
cdr3_aa: CASSYGQYTDTQYF
cdr3_nt: TGTGCCAGCAGTTACGGGCAGTACACAGATACGCAGTATTTT

v_call: TRBV19
clone_size: few
cdr3_length: 15
j_call: TRBJ1-6
d_call: .
cdr3_aa: CASSLGSGPNSPLHF
cdr3_nt: TGTGCCAGTAGTCTGGGGTCAGGACCTAATTCACCCCTCCACTTT

v_call: TRBV5-4
clone_size: few
cdr3_length: 15
j_call: TRBJ2-6
d_call: .
cdr3_aa: CASSPSGAGANVLTF
cdr3_nt: TGTGCCAGCAGCCCGTCAGGGGCCGGGGCCAACGTCCTGACTTTC

v_call: TRBV4-3
clone_size: few
cdr3_length: 15
j_call: TRBJ2-1
d_call: .
cdr3_aa: CASSQNREDLNEQFF
cdr3_nt: TGCGCCAGCAGCCAAAATAGGGAAGACCTCAATGAGCAGTTCTTC

v_call: TRBV7-3
clone_size: .
cdr3_length: 18
j_call: TRBJ1-2
d_call: .
cdr3_aa: CASSPRGGPAGPNYGYTF
cdr3_nt: TGTGCCAGCAGCCCCAGGGGAGGCCCCGCGGGGCCTAACTATGGCTACACCTTC

v_call: TRBV27
clone_size: .
cdr3_length: 17
j_call: TRBJ2-7
d_call: TRBD1
cdr3_aa: CASSHLSSGTGPYEQYF
cdr3_nt: TGTGCCAGCAGTCATCTCTCTTCCGGGACAGGACCCTACGAGCAGTACTTC

v_call: TRBV19
clone_size: .
cdr3_length: 13
j_call: TRBJ1-1
d_call: .
cdr3_aa: CASHRQRETEAFF
cdr3_nt: TGTGCCAGTCACCGACAGCGAGAGACTGAAGCTTTCTTT